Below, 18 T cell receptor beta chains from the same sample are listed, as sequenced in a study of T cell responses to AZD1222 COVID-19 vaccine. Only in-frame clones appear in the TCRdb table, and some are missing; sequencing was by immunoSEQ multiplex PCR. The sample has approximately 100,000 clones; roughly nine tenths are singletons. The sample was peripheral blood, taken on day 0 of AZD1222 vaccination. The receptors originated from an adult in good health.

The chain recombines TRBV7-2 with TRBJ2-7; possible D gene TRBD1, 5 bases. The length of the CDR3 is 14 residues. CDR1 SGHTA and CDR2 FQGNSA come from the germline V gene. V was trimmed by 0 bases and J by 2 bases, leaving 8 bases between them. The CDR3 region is CASSLAGPPYEQYF. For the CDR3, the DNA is TGTGCCAGCAGCTTAGCGGGGCCTCCCTACGAGCAGTACTTC.

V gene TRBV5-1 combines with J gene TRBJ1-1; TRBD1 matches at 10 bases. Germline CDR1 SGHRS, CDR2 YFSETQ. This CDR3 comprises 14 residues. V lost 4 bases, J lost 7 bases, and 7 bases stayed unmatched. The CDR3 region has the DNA TGCGCCAGCAGCCTGGGGACAGGGGAACATGAAGCTTTCTTT. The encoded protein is CASSLGTGEHEAFF.

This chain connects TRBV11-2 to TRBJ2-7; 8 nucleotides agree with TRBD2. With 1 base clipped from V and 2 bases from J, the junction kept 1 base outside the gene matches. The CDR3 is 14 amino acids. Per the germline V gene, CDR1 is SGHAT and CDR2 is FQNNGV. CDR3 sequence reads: CASSLGGLAYEQYF. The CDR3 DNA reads TGTGCCAGCAGCTTAGGGGGACTAGCCTACGAGCAGTACTTC. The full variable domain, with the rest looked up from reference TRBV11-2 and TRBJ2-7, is EAGVAQSPRYKIIEKRQSVAFWCNPISGHATLYWYQQILGQGPKLLIQFQNNGVVDDSQLPKDRFSAERLKGVDSTLKIQPAKLEDSAVYLCASSLGGLAYEQYFGPGTRLTVT.

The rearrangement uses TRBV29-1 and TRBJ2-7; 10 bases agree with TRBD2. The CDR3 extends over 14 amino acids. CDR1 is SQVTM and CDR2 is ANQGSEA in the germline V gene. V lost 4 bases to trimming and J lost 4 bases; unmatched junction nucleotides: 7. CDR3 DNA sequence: TGCAGCGTTGGTTCTAGCGGGAGTTTATACGAGCAGTACTTC. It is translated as CSVGSSGSLYEQYF.

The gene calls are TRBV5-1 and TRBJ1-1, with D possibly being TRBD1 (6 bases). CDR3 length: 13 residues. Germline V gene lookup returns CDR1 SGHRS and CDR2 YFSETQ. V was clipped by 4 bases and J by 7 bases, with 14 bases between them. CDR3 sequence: CASSPRGPDEAFF. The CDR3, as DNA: TGCGCCAGCAGCCCCCGGGGGCCGGATGAAGCTTTCTTT.

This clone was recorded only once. CDR3 coding DNA: TGCGCCAGCAGCTTGGGTCTAGCGGGGTTAAACTACGAGCAGTACTTC. Amino acids: CASSLGLAGLNYEQYF. This sequence joins TRBV5-1 and TRBJ2-7; 9 positions agree with TRBD2. V shed 0 bases and J 3 bases; nucleotides not matched to a gene: 7. Germline values: CDR1 SGHRS, CDR2 YFSETQ. The CDR3 is made up of 16 amino acids.

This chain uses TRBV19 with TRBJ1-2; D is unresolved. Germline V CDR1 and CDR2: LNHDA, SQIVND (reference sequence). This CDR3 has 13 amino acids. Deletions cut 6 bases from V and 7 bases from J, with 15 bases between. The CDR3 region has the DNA TGTGCCAGTAGAGGACGGGGAACCGCTGGCTACACCTTC. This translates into CASRGRGTAGYTF. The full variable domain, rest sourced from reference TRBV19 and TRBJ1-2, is DGGITQSPKYLFRKEGQNVTLSCEQNLNHDAMYWYRQDPGQGLRLIYYSQIVNDFQKGDIAEGYSVSREKKESFPLTVTSAQKNPTAFYLCASRGRGTAGYTFGSGTRLTVV.

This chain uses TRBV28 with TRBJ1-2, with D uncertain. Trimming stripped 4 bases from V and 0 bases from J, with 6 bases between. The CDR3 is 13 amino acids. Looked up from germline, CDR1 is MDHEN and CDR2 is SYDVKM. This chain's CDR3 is CASSSYANYGYTF. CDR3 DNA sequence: TGTGCCAGCAGTTCCTACGCTAACTATGGCTACACCTTC.

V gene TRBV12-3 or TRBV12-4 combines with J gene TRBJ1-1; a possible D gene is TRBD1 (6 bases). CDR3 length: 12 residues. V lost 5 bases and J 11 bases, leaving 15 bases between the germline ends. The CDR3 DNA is TGTGCCAGCAGTCACAGGGCCCGGGCGGCTTTCTTT. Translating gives CASSHRARAAFF.

CDR3 loop: CASSWDRGAPHQYF. The CDR3 DNA reads TGTGCCAGCAGCTGGGACAGGGGTGCTCCCCATCAGTACTTC. This chain joins TRBV7-9 and TRBJ2-4, with 10 bases that match TRBD1. V gave up 4 bases and J gave up 12 bases; unmatched junction bases: 9. The CDR3 runs to 14 residues. CDR1 is SEHNR, CDR2 FQNEAQ, per germline (reference sequence).

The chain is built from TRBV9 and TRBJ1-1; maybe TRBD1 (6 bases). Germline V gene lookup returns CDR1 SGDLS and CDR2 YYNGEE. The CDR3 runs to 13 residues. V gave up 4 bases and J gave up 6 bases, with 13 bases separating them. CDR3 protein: CASSPRGDAEAFF. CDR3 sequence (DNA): TGTGCCAGCAGCCCGAGGGGGGATGCTGAAGCTTTCTTT.

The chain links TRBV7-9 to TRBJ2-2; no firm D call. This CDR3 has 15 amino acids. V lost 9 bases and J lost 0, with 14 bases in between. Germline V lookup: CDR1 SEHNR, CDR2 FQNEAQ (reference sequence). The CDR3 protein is CASNPTTANTGELFF. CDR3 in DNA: TGTGCCAGTAATCCCACAACAGCGAACACCGGGGAGCTGTTTTTT.

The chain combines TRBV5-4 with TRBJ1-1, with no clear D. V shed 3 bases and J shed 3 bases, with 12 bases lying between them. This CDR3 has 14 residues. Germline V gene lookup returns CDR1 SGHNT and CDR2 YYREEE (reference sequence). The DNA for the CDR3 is TGTGCCAGCAGCTCGGCCTCTGGGTACACTGAAGCTTTCTTT. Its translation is CASSSASGYTEAFF. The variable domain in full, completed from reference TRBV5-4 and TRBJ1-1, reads ETGVTQSPTHLIKTRGQQVTLRCSSQSGHNTVSWYQQALGQGPQFIFQYYREEENGRGNFPPRFSGLQFPNYSSELNVNALELDDSALYLCASSSASGYTEAFFGQGTRLTVV.

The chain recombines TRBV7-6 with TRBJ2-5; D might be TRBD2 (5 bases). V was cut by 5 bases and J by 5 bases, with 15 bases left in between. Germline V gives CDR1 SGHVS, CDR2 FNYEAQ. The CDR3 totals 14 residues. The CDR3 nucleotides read TGTGCCAGCAGCCCGGGGTCGGGCGCGGAGACCCAGTACTTC. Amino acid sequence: CASSPGSGAETQYF.

This CDR3 is CASSEERWAAYNEQFF. The CDR3 nucleotides are TGTGCCAGCAGTGAAGAACGGTGGGCCGCCTACAATGAGCAGTTCTTC. The chain combines TRBV6-1 with TRBJ2-1, with no clear D. In germline, CDR1 is MNHNS, CDR2 SASEGT. V was cut by 1 base and J by 2 bases, with 12 bases left in between. The CDR3 sequence is 16 residues long.

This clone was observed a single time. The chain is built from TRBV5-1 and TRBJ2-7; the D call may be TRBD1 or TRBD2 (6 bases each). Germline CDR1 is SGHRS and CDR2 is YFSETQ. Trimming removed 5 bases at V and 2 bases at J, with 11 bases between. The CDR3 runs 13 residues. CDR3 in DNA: TGCGCCAGCAGAGGGGGGACAACCTACGAGCAGTACTTC. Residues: CASRGGTTYEQYF. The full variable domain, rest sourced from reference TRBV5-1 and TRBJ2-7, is KAGVTQTPRYLIKTRGQQVTLSCSPISGHRSVSWYQQTPGQGLQFLFEYFSETQRNKGNFPGRFSGRQFSNSRSEMNVSTLELGDSALYLCASRGGTTYEQYFGPGTRLTVT.

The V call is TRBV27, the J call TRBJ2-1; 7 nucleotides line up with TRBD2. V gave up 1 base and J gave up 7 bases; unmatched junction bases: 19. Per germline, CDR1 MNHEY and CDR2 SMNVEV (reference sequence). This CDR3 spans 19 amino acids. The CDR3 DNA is TGTGCCAGCAGTTTATTGGGTCTGGGGGGAGGGCCCTCGAGGAATGAGCAGTTCTTC. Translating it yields CASSLLGLGGGPSRNEQFF.

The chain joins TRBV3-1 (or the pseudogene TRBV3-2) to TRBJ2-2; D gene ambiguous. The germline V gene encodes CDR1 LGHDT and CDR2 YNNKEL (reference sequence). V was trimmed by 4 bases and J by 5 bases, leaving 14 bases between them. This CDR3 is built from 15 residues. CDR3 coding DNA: TGTGCCAGCAGCCTCCCTGAGTTCAAGACCGGGGAGCTGTTTTTT. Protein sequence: CASSLPEFKTGELFF.